The rows below give T cell receptor beta chains drawn from one sample of a study of shared clonotypes between healthy human individuals. Clones were read by immunoSEQ multiplex PCR, and TCRdb kept only the in-frame ones, dropping some. The data contain more than 550,000 clones, less than 95% of them singletons. The sequenced material came from memory CD8+ T cells from PBMCs. The source of these receptors is a young man in good health. Some clones in this sample may be carry-over from other donors' samples. The CDR3 runs from the conserved cysteine through the conserved F or W. The order of the fields is J gene, V gene, CDR3 protein.

TRBJ2-7 TRBV28 CASSRDRGSSYEQYF
TRBJ2-5 TRBV6-1 CASSSVRGSGETQYF
TRBJ2-5 TRBV7-8 CASSFPGWSQETQYF
TRBJ2-1 TRBV2 CASSETRDNEQFF
TRBJ1-2 TRBV19 CASSPGRYLEANYGYTF
TRBJ2-1 TRBV7-3 CASSLAERGEQFF
TRBJ1-2 TRBV28 CASSFTPTYGYTF
TRBJ1-1 TRBV4-1 CASSQLFGRGPDTEAFF
TRBJ2-5 TRBV11-3 CASSPALGLAGRETQYF
TRBJ2-1 TRBV28 CASRPRDLINEQFF
TRBJ2-3 TRBV28 CASSLVRGTDTQYF
TRBJ2-7 TRBV6-5 CASGLGSSYEQYF
TRBJ2-3 TRBV2 CASSRRTSGVTTDTQYF
TRBJ1-4 TRBV25-1 CASSEYGRRGTNEKLFF
TRBJ2-1 TRBV11-1 CASSLVRGQVAYNEQFF
TRBJ2-1 TRBV5-1 CASSLDRDFFNEQFF
TRBJ2-1 TRBV13 CASSFLGGLAGEGPEQFF
TRBJ2-3 TRBV29-1 CSVAGREWRDTQYF
TRBJ2-3 TRBV30 CAWRGPSTDTQYF
TRBJ2-7 TRBV28 CASRPSKDRGYEQYF
TRBJ2-7 TRBV5-6 CASRDTSGMAYEQYF
TRBJ2-7 TRBV19 CATEKGYEQYF
TRBJ1-6 TRBV28 CASSIHNNSPLHF
TRBJ2-6 TRBV7-9 CAINQVPVLTF
TRBJ2-1 TRBV7-9 CASSDKRNSYNEQFF
TRBJ2-7 TRBV4-2 CASSQLAGSPSYEQYF
TRBJ2-1 TRBV28 CAISPGGDYNEQFF
TRBJ1-1 TRBV30 CAWNRDGDTEAFF
TRBJ2-1 TRBV15 CATATSDSYNEQFF
TRBJ1-1 TRBV29-1 CSVADGEAFF
TRBJ2-7 TRBV15 CATRGTDTYEQYF
TRBJ2-7 TRBV27 CASSPGRALGYEQYF
TRBJ2-7 TRBV27 CASSLVRSSYEQYF
TRBJ1-2 TRBV28 CASSSGTDYGYTF
TRBJ2-7 TRBV7-6 CASSPRTSGASYEQYF
TRBJ1-5 TRBV7-6 CASSGGQNNQPQHF
TRBJ1-1 TRBV2 CASSEWDPPDTEAFF
TRBJ1-1 TRBV21-1 CASSETGAFGAFF
TRBJ2-1 TRBV19 CASLGSGGGGNEQFF
NA TRBV7-9 CASSLAGLAGEQYF
TRBJ2-7 TRBV28 CASSFFRGTYEQYF
TRBJ1-5 TRBV10-3 CAIGDQGPQHF
TRBJ1-2 TRBV18 CASSPTRGSPPTNYGYTF
TRBJ2-1 TRBV7-9 CASTVDSRNNEQFF
TRBJ2-7 TRBV6-6 CASTTQFSYEQYF
TRBJ2-1 TRBV18 CASSPSLGQLSYNEQFF
TRBJ2-1 TRBV4-3 CASSRREELEQFF
TRBJ2-5 TRBV5-8 CASSLGRGGNQETQYF
TRBJ2-5 TRBV5-1 CASSLAGTGPRETQYF
TRBJ2-1 TRBV6-5 CASSVMKGGRQFF
TRBJ1-1 TRBV5-4 CASSLWGLFEMNTEAFF
TRBJ2-5 TRBV7-9 CASSLPKGLAGGETQYF
TRBJ1-2 TRBV7-2 CASAQGRGSIYGYTF
TRBJ2-1 TRBV4-3 CASSQARTGHNEQFF
TRBJ1-3 TRBV6-5 CASSQKMFSGNTIYF
TRBJ1-6 TRBV4-2 CASSQGAASPLHF
TRBJ2-2 TRBV19 CASSIAGTGAGELFF
TRBJ2-2 TRBV6-5 CASSYSPDTGELFF
TRBJ2-7 TRBV27 CASSSQAVTYEQYF
TRBJ1-1 TRBV19 CASSIGTGTEAFF